The 18 T cell receptor beta chains given below trace back to one sample, sequenced in a study of shared clonotypes between healthy human individuals. Naive CD8 cells, CD45RO-negative and positively selected for CCR7, excluded terminally differentiated effector memory CD45RA+ cells. The data were produced by immunoSEQ multiplex PCR, yet TCRdb's version contains in-frame clones alone and is incomplete. The repertoire holds around 600,000 clones, with approximately 95% as singletons. Sequenced material: naive CD8+ T cells sorted from blood. The receptor source for this set is a woman aged 25-40 years in good health.

The V call is TRBV2, the J call TRBJ2-7; a possible D gene is TRBD1 (6 bases). V shed 3 bases and J shed 5 bases, with 8 bases lying between them. This CDR3 comprises 12 residues. In germline, CDR1 is SNHLY, CDR2 FYNNEI. The CDR3 sequence is CASSEAGDEQYF. CDR3 sequence (DNA): TGTGCCAGCAGTGAGGCAGGGGACGAGCAGTACTTC.

CDR3 protein: CASSLMGEGPKVYGYTF. The DNA for the CDR3 is TGTGCCAGCAGTTTAATGGGGGAGGGGCCGAAGGTCTATGGCTACACCTTC. The chain combines TRBV28 with TRBJ1-2; D might be TRBD1 (5 bases). This CDR3 has 17 residues. V lost 2 bases to trimming and J lost 4 bases, with 20 bases between them. Per germline, CDR1 MDHEN and CDR2 SYDVKM.

The J gene is TRBJ1-5, the V gene TRBV5-6; D is undetermined. The CDR3 is 17 residues long. Trimming stripped 1 base from V and 0 bases from J, with 14 bases between. Germline CDR1 reads SGHDT; CDR2 reads YYEEEE. This CDR3 is CASSLYGGDYSNQPQHF. The CDR3 DNA reads as TGTGCCAGCAGCTTGTATGGCGGCGATTATAGCAATCAGCCCCAGCATTTT.

The genes are TRBV11-1 and TRBJ2-3; 8 nucleotides agree with TRBD1. Germline CDR1 and CDR2: SGHAT and FQDESV (reference sequence). The V and J ends lost 5 bases and 4 bases, in that order; junction bases with no gene match: 5. This CDR3 is 14 amino acids long. The CDR3 sequence is CASSPGGESDTQYF. Written as DNA, the CDR3 is TGTGCCAGCAGCCCAGGGGGCGAATCAGATACGCAGTATTTT. Based on the CDR3 plus reference TRBV11-1 and TRBJ2-3, the full variable domain is EAEVAQSPRYKITEKSQAVAFWCDPISGHATLYWYRQILGQGPELLVQFQDESVVDDSQLPKDRFSAERLKGVDSTLKIQPAELGDSAMYLCASSPGGESDTQYFGPGTRLTVL.

V usage is TRBV4-1 and J usage is TRBJ1-6; D ambiguous. The CDR3 spans 14 residues. Trimming cost V 4 bases and J 7 bases, with 11 bases left between them. Germline loops: CDR1 MGHRA, CDR2 YSYEKL. The chain's CDR3 is CASSPRNSNSPLHF. The DNA for the CDR3 is TGCGCCAGCAGCCCGCGGAACTCGAATTCACCCCTCCACTTT.

V and J are TRBV9 and TRBJ1-4; no clear D gene. Germline V CDR1 and CDR2: SGDLS, YYNGEE. There are 16 residues in the CDR3. V was trimmed by 3 bases and J by 1 base, leaving 13 bases between them. CDR3 region: CASSGPLTETNEKLFF. In DNA form, the CDR3 reads TGTGCCAGCAGCGGCCCCCTGACGGAAACTAATGAAAAACTGTTTTTT. Drawing the rest from reference TRBV9 and TRBJ1-4, the complete variable domain is DSGVTQTPKHLITATGQRVTLRCSPRSGDLSVYWYQQSLDQGLQFLIQYYNGEERAKGNILERFSAQQFPDLHSELNLSSLELGDSALYFCASSGPLTETNEKLFFGSGTQLSVL.

V and J are TRBV5-6 and TRBJ2-2, with D tentatively TRBD2 (5 bases). The CDR3 has 14 residues. V lost 0 bases and J lost 7, with 10 bases in between. Per germline, CDR1 SGHDT and CDR2 YYEEEE. The CDR3 region is CASSLGPGSGELFF. CDR3 in DNA: TGTGCCAGCAGCTTGGGGCCGGGGAGCGGGGAGCTGTTTTTT.

V usage is TRBV11-2 and J usage is TRBJ2-7; 7 nucleotides match TRBD1. This CDR3 spans 16 amino acids. CDR1 and CDR2 (germline): SGHAT, FQNNGV. Losses at the gene ends were 5 bases for V and 3 bases for J; bases not matched to a gene: 13. The CDR3 sequence: CASSPFTGDTIYEQYF. CDR3 DNA sequence: TGTGCCAGCAGCCCCTTCACAGGGGACACCATCTACGAGCAGTACTTC.

The CDR3: CASSPGAVDGDEQYF. The CDR3 DNA reads as TGTGCCAGCAGTCCTGGGGCCGTGGATGGCGACGAGCAGTACTTC. The chain couples TRBV7-9 to TRBJ2-7, with D possibly TRBD1 on 5 matching bases. V was pared by 6 bases and J by 5 bases, with 20 bases between. This CDR3 spans 15 amino acids. CDR1 and CDR2 from the germline V gene are SEHNR and FQNEAQ (reference sequence).

This chain uses TRBV14 with TRBJ2-7; no clear D gene. CDR3 length: 13 residues. Trimming took 1 base from V and 7 from J, leaving 11 bases between them. Per the germline V gene, CDR1 is SGHDN and CDR2 is FVKESK. CDR3 loop: CASSQGLAAEQYF. Here the CDR3 DNA reads TGTGCCAGCAGCCAAGGCTTAGCTGCTGAGCAGTACTTC.

As regards this clone: Compared with germline, one end of the junction differs, possibly owing to a read error. The chain links TRBV10-3 to TRBJ2-7, with TRBD2 as a possible D gene (7 bases). Germline lookup yields CDR1 ENHRY and CDR2 SYGVKD. The CDR3 loop spans 16 amino acids. Written as DNA, the CDR3 is TGTGCCATAAGTGGGGGGGGCCGGGCATTCACCTACGAGCAGTACTTC. Translating gives CAISGGGRAFTYEQYF.

About this clone: Other nucleotide sequences in the sample specify the same CDR3. The chain couples TRBV5-4 to TRBJ2-3; no definite D call. Per the germline V gene, CDR1 is SGHNT and CDR2 is YYREEE (reference sequence). CDR3 length equals 13 residues. V was trimmed by 3 bases and J by 6 bases, leaving 11 bases between them. DNA of the CDR3: TGTGCCAGCAGCTCAACTCTTGGGGATACGCAGTATTTT. Amino acids: CASSSTLGDTQYF.

The V and J genes are TRBV9 and TRBJ2-3, with D perhaps given as TRBD1 or TRBD2 (5 bases each). The V gene's germline CDR1 is SGDLS and CDR2 YYNGEE. The length of the CDR3 is 17 residues. V lost 0 bases to trimming and J lost 2 bases, with 16 bases between them. The CDR3 bases are TGTGCCAGCAGCGTAGAGGCCGCCGGGGACCACACAGATACGCAGTATTTT. Translating gives CASSVEAAGDHTDTQYF.

J is TRBJ1-1 and V is TRBV6-1; 8 bases match TRBD1. Per the germline V gene, CDR1 is MNHNS and CDR2 is SASEGT. V lost 3 bases and J lost 5; bases outside the gene matches: 5. This CDR3 has 14 residues. CDR3 in DNA: TGTGCCAGCAGTGATCAGGGGGCCGGAACTGAAGCTTTCTTT. Translation: CASSDQGAGTEAFF.

This clone appeared a single time. Distinct nucleotide sequences in the sample also encode this CDR3. For the CDR3, the DNA is TGTGCCAGCAGCGTAGGACTAGCGGGAGCCTACGAGCAGTACTTC. This encodes CASSVGLAGAYEQYF. The chain employs TRBV9 and TRBJ2-7; 12 bases line up with TRBD2. The CDR3 has 15 residues. V shed 0 bases and J 2 bases; nucleotides not matched to a gene: 0. Germline CDR1 SGDLS, CDR2 YYNGEE.

The gene calls are TRBV19 and TRBJ1-5; D is uncertain. Germline-derived CDR1 and CDR2 are LNHDA and SQIVND (reference sequence). The CDR3 length is 14 residues. V was shortened by 5 bases and J by 1 base, with 9 bases between the two germline ends. The CDR3 DNA follows: TGTGCCAGTAGTCAAACGGGAAGCAATCAGCCCCAGCATTTT. Residues: CASSQTGSNQPQHF. The full variable domain, its missing parts supplied by reference TRBV19 and TRBJ1-5, is DGGITQSPKYLFRKEGQNVTLSCEQNLNHDAMYWYRQDPGQGLRLIYYSQIVNDFQKGDIAEGYSVSREKKESFPLTVTSAQKNPTAFYLCASSQTGSNQPQHFGDGTRLSIL.

This chain uses TRBV14 with TRBJ2-1, with D tentatively TRBD1 or TRBD2 (6 bases each). Germline CDR1 reads SGHDN; CDR2 reads FVKESK. CDR3 length: 15 amino acids. V lost 4 bases, J lost 5 bases, and 15 bases lay in between. This CDR3 is CASSPRGGLDNEQFF. The CDR3 DNA follows: TGTGCCAGCAGCCCGCGAGGGGGGCTTGACAATGAGCAGTTCTTC.

This chain links TRBV6-5 with TRBJ1-4, with TRBD1 as a possible D gene (6 bases). The CDR3 has 14 amino acids. V lost 5 bases and J lost 3, with 10 bases in between. From germline, CDR1 is MNHEY and CDR2 SVGAGI. The DNA for the CDR3 is TGTGCCAGCAGTCCAACAGGGCCTAATGAAAAACTGTTTTTT. Residues: CASSPTGPNEKLFF.